The clone carrying this T cell receptor (beta chain) has more than one count but fewer than ten. Its antigen is undetermined. The length of the CDR3 is 14 residues. The V end lost 9 bases, the J end lost 0 bases, and 14 bases lay between the germline ends. CDR1 and CDR2 from the germline V gene are LGHDT and YNNKEL (reference sequence). This sample is part of a study of neurological immune-mediated disorders. Findings and limits, study-wide: One cluster of related CDR3 sequences contained, by phylogenetic grouping, the repertoires of 18 of 34 multiple sclerosis patients and formed a possible signature.

TCRdb analysed the 5' RACE reads with MiXCR anew, one entry per CDR3 protein. Of some 89,000 distinct CDR3 sequences listed, roughly 4.3% were seen once; the top ten hold 5% to 6%. Time point of the sample: longitudinal time-point 3. The receptor comes from a woman in her fifties or sixties with multiple sclerosis. The rearrangement links TRBV3-1 to TRBJ2-5, with a weak D call TRBD1 (6 bases). Material: PBMCs. The chain's CDR3 is CARQGRTDQETQYF. In nucleotides, the CDR3 is TGTGCCAGACAGGGTAGGACTGACCAAGAGACCCAGTACTTC.